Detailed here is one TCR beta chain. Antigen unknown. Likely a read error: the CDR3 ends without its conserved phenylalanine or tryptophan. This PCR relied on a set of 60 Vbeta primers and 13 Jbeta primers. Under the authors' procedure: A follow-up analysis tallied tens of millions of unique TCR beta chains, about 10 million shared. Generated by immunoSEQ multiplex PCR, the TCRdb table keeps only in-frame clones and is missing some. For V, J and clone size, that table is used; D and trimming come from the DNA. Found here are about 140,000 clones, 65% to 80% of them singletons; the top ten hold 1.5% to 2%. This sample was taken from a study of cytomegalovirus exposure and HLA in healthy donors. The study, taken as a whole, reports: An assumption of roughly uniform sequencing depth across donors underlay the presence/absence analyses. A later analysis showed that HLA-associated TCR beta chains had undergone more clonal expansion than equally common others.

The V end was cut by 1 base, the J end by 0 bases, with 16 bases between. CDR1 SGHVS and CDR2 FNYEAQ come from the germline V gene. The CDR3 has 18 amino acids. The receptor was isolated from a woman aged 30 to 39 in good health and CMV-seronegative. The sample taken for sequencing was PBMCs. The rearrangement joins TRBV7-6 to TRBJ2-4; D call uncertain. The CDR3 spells CASSLDIFRSGAKNIQYL. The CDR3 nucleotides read TGTGCCAGCAGCTTAGATATTTTTAGGTCCGGAGCCAAAAACATTCAGTACCTC.